This T cell receptor (beta chain) was identified during a study of read filtering for tumor transcriptome and immune sequencing. Trimming at V came to 5 bases and at J to 1 base, leaving 6 bases not matched to a gene. CDR3 length: 14 amino acids. The germline V gene encodes CDR1 DFQATT and CDR2 SNEGSKA (reference sequence). This library used approximately 390 ng RNA and molecular barcoded adaptors spanning alpha/delta and beta/gamma chains. One entry per CDR3 protein, called by TCRdb with MiXCR from the reads. This sample carries tens of thousands of distinct CDR3 sequences, roughly 15% of them seen once, and the ten largest clones take 35% to 45%. This clonotype was counted ten times or more.

Sequenced material: a population of CD138-negative cells sorted from bone marrow. The rearrangement links TRBV20-1 to TRBJ2-5, with TRBD2 matching 8 bases. The source is a donor aged 40 or older with multiple myeloma. The CDR3 region is CSALAGSSQETQYF. Here the CDR3 DNA reads TGCAGTGCTCTAGCGGGCTCGTCCCAAGAGACCCAGTACTTC.